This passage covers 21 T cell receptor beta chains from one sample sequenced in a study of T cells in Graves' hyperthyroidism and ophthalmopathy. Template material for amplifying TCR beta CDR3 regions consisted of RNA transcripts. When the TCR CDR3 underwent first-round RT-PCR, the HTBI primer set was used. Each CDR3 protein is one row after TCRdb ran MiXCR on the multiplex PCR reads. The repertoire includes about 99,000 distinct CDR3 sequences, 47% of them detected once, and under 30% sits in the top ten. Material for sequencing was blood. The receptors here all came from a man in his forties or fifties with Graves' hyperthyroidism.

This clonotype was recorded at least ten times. The CDR3 DNA sequence: TGCAGTGCTAGGCCGGGACAGGTTCCCGGGGAGCTGTTTTTT. Translated: CSARPGQVPGELFF. The chain employs TRBV20-1 and TRBJ2-2; TRBD1 agrees at 8 bases. Germline V lookup: CDR1 DFQATT, CDR2 SNEGSKA (reference sequence). This CDR3 has 14 amino acids. V dropped 3 bases and J dropped 6; count of bases not matched to a gene: 6.

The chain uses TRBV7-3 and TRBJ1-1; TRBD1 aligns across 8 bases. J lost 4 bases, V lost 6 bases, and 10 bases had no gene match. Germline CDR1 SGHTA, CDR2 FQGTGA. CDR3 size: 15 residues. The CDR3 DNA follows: TGTGCCAGCAGGGGGTCAGGGGGCAGGAGCACTGAAGCTTTCTTT. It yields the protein CASRGSGGRSTEAFF.

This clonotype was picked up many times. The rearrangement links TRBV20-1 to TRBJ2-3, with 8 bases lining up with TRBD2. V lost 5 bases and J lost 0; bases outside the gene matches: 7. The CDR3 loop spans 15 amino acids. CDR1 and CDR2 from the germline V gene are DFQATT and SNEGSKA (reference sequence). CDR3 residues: CSAQARGESTDTQYF. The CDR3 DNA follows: TGCAGTGCTCAGGCGCGGGGGGAAAGCACAGATACGCAGTATTTT.

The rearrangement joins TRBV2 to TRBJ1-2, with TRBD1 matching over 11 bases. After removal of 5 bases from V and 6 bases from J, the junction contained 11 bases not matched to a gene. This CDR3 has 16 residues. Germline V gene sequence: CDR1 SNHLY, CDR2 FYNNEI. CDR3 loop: CASSKSNRDRGDGYTF. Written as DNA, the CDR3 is TGTGCCAGCAGTAAAAGTAACCGGGACAGGGGGGATGGCTACACCTTC.

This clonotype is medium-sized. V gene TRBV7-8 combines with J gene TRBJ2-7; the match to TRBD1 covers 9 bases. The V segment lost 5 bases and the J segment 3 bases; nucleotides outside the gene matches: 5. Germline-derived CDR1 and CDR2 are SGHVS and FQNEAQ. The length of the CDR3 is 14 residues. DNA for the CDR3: TGTGCCAGCAGCCCGGGACAGGGCCTCTACGAGCAGTACTTC. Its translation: CASSPGQGLYEQYF.

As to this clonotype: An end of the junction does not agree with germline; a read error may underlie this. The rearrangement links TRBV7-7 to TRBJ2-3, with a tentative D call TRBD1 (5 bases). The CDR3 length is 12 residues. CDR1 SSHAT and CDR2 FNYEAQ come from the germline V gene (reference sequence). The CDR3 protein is CASSPGSDTQYF. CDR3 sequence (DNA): TGTGCTAGCAGCCCAGGGTCAGATACGCAGTATTTT. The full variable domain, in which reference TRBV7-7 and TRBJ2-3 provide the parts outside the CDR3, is GAGVSQSPRYKVTKRGQDVTLRCDPISSHATLYWYQQALGQGPEFLTYFNYEAQPDKSGLPSDRFSAERPEGSISTLTIQRTEQRDSAMYRCASSPGSDTQYFGPGTRLTVL.

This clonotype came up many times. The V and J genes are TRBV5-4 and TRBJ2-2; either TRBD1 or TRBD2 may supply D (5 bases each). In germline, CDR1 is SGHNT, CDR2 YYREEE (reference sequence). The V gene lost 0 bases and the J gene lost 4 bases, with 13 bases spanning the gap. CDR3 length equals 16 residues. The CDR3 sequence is CASSLGGKAGTGELFF. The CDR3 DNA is TGTGCCAGCAGCTTGGGGGGCAAGGCGGGCACCGGGGAGCTGTTTTTT.

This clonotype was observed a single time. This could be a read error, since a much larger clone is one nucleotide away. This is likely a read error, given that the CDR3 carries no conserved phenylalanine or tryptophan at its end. The CDR3 DNA reads as TGTGCCAGCAGCTTGGAAGCGGGAGATGACACCGGGGAGCTGTTTATT. This sequence encodes CASSLEAGDDTGELFI. V usage is TRBV7-3 and J usage is TRBJ2-2; 8 bases are a match to TRBD2. The germline V gene has CDR1 SGHTA and CDR2 FQGTGA. The CDR3 is 16 amino acids. V trimming: 3 bases; J trimming: 3 bases; junction bases outside the gene matches: 6.

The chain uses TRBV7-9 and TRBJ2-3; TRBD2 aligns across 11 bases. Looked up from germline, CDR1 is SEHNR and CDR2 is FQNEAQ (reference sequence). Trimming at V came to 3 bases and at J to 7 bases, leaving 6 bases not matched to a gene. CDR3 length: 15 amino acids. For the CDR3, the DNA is TGTGCCAGCAGCTTCAGTAGCGGGGGGGCTTATACGCAGTATTTT. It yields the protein CASSFSSGGAYTQYF. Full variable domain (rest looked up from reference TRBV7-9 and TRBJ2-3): DTGVSQNPRHKITKRGQNVTFRCDPISEHNRLYWYRQTLGQGPEFLTYFQNEAQLEKSRLLSDRFSAERPKGSFSTLEIQRTEQGDSAMYLCASSFSSGGAYTQYFGPGTRLTVL.

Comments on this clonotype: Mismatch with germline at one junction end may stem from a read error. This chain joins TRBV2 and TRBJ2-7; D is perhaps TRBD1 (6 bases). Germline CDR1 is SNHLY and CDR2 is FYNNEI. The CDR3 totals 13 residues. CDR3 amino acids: CASSAIQGYAQYF. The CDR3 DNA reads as TGTGCCAGCAGTGCTATTCAGGGGTACGCGCAGTACTTC. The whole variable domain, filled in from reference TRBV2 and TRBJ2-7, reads EPEVTQTPSHQVTQMGQEVILRCVPISNHLYFYWYRQILGQKVEFLVSFYNNEISEKSEIFDDQFSVERPDGSNFTLKIRSTKLEDSAMYFCASSAIQGYAQYFGPGTRLTVT.

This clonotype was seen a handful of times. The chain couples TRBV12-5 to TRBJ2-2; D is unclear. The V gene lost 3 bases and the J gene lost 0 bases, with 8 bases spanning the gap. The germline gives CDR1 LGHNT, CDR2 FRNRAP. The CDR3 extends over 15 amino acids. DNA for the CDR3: TGTGCTAGTGGTTTCCTGTACGCGAACACCGGGGAGCTGTTTTTT. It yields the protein CASGFLYANTGELFF.

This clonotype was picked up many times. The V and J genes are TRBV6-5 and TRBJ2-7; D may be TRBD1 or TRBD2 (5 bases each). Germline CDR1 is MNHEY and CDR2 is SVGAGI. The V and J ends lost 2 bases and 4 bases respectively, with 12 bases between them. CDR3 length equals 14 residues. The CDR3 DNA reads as TGTGCCAGCAGTTACCGGGGCGAGGGGTACGAGCAGTACTTC. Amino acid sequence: CASSYRGEGYEQYF.

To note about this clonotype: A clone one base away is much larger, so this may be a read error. For the CDR3, the DNA is TGTGCCAGCAGTATAGGGGATAACGGGGAGCTGTTTTTT. Translated, it gives CASSIGDNGELFF. The V and J genes are TRBV6-5 and TRBJ2-2; possible D gene TRBD1, 5 bases. Looked up from germline, CDR1 is MNHEY and CDR2 is SVGAGI. Trimming stripped 5 bases from V and 7 bases from J, with 11 bases between. CDR3 size: 13 residues.

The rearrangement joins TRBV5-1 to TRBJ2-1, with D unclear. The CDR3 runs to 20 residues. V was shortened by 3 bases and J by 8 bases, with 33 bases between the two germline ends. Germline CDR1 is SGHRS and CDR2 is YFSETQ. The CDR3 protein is CASSSVPSIPGALGRDEQFF. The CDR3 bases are TGCGCCAGCAGCTCAGTACCGAGCATCCCAGGAGCCCTCGGAAGGGATGAGCAGTTCTTC.

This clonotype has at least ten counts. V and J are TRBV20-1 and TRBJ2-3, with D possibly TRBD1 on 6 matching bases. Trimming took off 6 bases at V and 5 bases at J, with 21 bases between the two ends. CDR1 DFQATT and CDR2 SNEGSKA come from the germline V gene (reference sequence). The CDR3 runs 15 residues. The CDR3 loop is CSAMAPTGFGDTQYF. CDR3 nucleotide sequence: TGCAGTGCCATGGCCCCTACAGGGTTTGGAGATACGCAGTATTTT.

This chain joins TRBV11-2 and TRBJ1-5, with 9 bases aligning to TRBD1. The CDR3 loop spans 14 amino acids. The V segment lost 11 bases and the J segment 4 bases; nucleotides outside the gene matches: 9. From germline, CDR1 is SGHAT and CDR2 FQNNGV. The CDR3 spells CAWSGTGPNQPQHF. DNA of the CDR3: TGTGCCTGGAGTGGGACAGGGCCGAATCAGCCCCAGCATTTT.

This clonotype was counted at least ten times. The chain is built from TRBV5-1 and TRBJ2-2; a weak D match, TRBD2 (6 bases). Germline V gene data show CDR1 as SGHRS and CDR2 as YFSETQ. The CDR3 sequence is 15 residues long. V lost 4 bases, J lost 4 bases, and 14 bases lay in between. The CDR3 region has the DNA TGCGCCAGCAGCCGGAGGGGAGTAAGCACCGGGGAGCTGTTTTTT. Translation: CASSRRGVSTGELFF. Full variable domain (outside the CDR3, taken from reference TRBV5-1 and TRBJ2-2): KAGVTQTPRYLIKTRGQQVTLSCSPISGHRSVSWYQQTPGQGLQFLFEYFSETQRNKGNFPGRFSGRQFSNSRSEMNVSTLELGDSALYLCASSRRGVSTGELFFGEGSRLTVL.

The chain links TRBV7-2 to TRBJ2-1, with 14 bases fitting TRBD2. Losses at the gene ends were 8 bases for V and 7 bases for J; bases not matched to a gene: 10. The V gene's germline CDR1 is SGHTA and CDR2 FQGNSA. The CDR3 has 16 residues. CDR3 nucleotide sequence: TGTGCCAGCTCACCGGGACTAGCGGGAGTCCTAAATGAGCAGTTCTTC. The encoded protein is CASSPGLAGVLNEQFF. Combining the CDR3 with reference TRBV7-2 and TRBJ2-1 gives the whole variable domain GAGVSQSPSNKVTEKGKDVELRCDPISGHTALYWYRQSLGQGLEFLIYFQGNSAPDKSGLPSDRFSAERTGGSVSTLTIQRTQQEDSAVYLCASSPGLAGVLNEQFFGPGTRLTVL.

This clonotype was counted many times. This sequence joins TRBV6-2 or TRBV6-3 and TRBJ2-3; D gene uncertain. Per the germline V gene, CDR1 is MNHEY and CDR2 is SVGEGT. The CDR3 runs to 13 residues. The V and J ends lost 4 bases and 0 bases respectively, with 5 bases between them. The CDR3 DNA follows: TGTGCCAGCAGTTGGGCTAGCACAGATACGCAGTATTTT. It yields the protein CASSWASTDTQYF.

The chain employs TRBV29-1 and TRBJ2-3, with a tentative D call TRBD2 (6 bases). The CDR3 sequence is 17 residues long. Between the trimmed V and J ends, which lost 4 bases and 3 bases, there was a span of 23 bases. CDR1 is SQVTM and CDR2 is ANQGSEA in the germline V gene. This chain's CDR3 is CSVARVVGGTSTDTQYF. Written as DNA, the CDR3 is TGCAGCGTTGCCAGGGTGGTCGGCGGGACCAGTACAGATACGCAGTATTTT.

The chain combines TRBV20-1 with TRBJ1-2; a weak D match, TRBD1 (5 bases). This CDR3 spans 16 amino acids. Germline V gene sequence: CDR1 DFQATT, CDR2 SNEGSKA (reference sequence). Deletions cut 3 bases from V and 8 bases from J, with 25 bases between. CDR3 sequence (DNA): TGCAGTGCTAGGGGGGTTAGCGGGTGGAACTCCTTAGGCTACACCTTC. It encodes CSARGVSGWNSLGYTF.